This T cell receptor (beta chain) was identified in a study of CD8 T cells in ankylosing spondylitis. General study results and limits: Clones linked to disease, bearing a CD8+ phenotype, were relatively rare in peripheral blood. Earlier reports found some motif variants in synovial fluid and blood in reactive arthritis. Typical of ankylosing spondylitis blood, it appeared, was a TCR beta motif of fewer than ten highly homologous variants. There was reportedly significant enrichment of clones that were disease-linked in matched ankylosing spondylitis synovial fluid.

Making use of molecular barcodes, quantitative 5'-RACE generated TCR beta libraries. TCRdb analysed the 5' RACE reads with MiXCR anew, one entry per CDR3 protein. The sample lists hundreds of thousands of distinct CDR3 sequences; 10% to 15% were seen once. Trimming cost V 0 bases and J 7 bases; bases outside gene matches: 4. The CDR3 consists of 14 residues. Germline CDR1 DFQATT, CDR2 SNEGSKA (reference sequence). There are a few counts of this clonotype. Its antigen is unidentified. V is TRBV20-1 and J is TRBJ1-5; 9 positions agree with TRBD1. The sequenced sample was blood, either unsorted or a sorted T cell fraction (not recorded which). The receptor comes from a male donor with ankylosing spondylitis. The DNA for the CDR3 is TGCAGTGCTAGAGATAAACAGGGGGCCCAGCCCCAGCATTTT. It specifies CSARDKQGAQPQHF.